Below are 12 T cell receptor beta chains sequenced from a single sample in a study of shared clonotypes between healthy human individuals. The repertoire was sequenced with immunoSEQ multiplex PCR; TCRdb's copy has only in-frame clones and lacks some. The profile shows about 2 million clones, about 95% of them singletons. The naive CD8 fraction comprised CD45RO-negative cells positively selected for CCR7 and excluded terminally differentiated effector memory CD45RA+ cells. Sequencing used naive CD8+ T cells sorted from blood. The receptors were sampled from a man aged 18 to 30 in good health.

This chain links TRBV9 with TRBJ2-2; perhaps TRBD1 as D (6 bases). CDR3 length: 17 amino acids. Germline V gene lookup returns CDR1 SGDLS and CDR2 YYNGEE. The V end lost 1 base, the J end lost 3 bases, and 16 bases lay between the germline ends. The CDR3 nucleotides are TGTGCCAGCAGCGTACTCCCCCCAGGGGTAGACACCGGGGAGCTGTTTTTT. Protein sequence: CASSVLPPGVDTGELFF.

The gene calls are TRBV5-4 and TRBJ2-1; 15 bases map to TRBD2. The CDR3 spans 16 residues. Germline CDR1 reads SGHNT; CDR2 reads YYREEE (reference sequence). Trimming at V came to 4 bases and at J to 9 bases, leaving 8 bases not matched to a gene. The CDR3 coding sequence is TGTGCCAGCAGCCAGGGACTAGCGGGGGGAAGCGGTGAGCAGTTCTTC. Its translation is CASSQGLAGGSGEQFF. Using reference TRBV5-4 and TRBJ2-1 for the parts outside the CDR3, the full variable domain is ETGVTQSPTHLIKTRGQQVTLRCSSQSGHNTVSWYQQALGQGPQFIFQYYREEENGRGNFPPRFSGLQFPNYSSELNVNALELDDSALYLCASSQGLAGGSGEQFFGPGTRLTVL.

This chain uses TRBV19 with TRBJ2-1; 8 nucleotides align to TRBD2. The CDR3 loop spans 15 amino acids. The J segment lost 6 bases and the V segment lost 5 bases, leaving 9 bases of the junction unmatched. Per the germline V gene, CDR1 is LNHDA and CDR2 is SQIVND (reference sequence). The CDR3 DNA is TGTGCCAGTAGTCTCCAACGGGAGGGCCTCAATGAGCAGTTCTTC. Its protein product is CASSLQREGLNEQFF.

The V gene is TRBV27, the J gene TRBJ2-2; D remains unclear. This CDR3 is 18 amino acids long. V shed 3 bases and J shed 1 base, with 18 bases lying between them. From germline, CDR1 is MNHEY and CDR2 SMNVEV (reference sequence). The CDR3 here is CASSLIFADQGNTGELFF. The CDR3 DNA sequence: TGTGCCAGCAGTTTGATATTTGCGGACCAAGGGAACACCGGGGAGCTGTTTTTT.

The chain joins TRBV2 to TRBJ1-5; TRBD1 matches at 7 bases. Germline CDR1 and CDR2: SNHLY and FYNNEI. The CDR3 covers 18 residues. V lost 6 bases and J lost 1; bases outside the gene matches: 15. The chain's CDR3 is CASRGNPETGWSNQPQHF. The DNA for the CDR3 is TGTGCCAGCAGGGGAAATCCCGAGACAGGGTGGAGCAATCAGCCCCAGCATTTT. The full variable domain, its missing parts supplied by reference TRBV2 and TRBJ1-5, is EPEVTQTPSHQVTQMGQEVILRCVPISNHLYFYWYRQILGQKVEFLVSFYNNEISEKSEIFDDQFSVERPDGSNFTLKIRSTKLEDSAMYFCASRGNPETGWSNQPQHFGDGTRLSIL.

This chain links TRBV9 with TRBJ2-1; D may be TRBD1 or TRBD2 (5 bases each). This CDR3 region has 15 residues. CDR1 SGDLS and CDR2 YYNGEE come from the germline V gene. Trimming pared 0 bases from V and 3 bases from J, leaving 10 bases between. The CDR3 spells CASSVGGPGYNEQFF. Here the CDR3 DNA reads TGTGCCAGCAGCGTAGGGGGACCCGGCTACAATGAGCAGTTCTTC. The full variable domain, completed using reference TRBV9 and TRBJ2-1, is DSGVTQTPKHLITATGQRVTLRCSPRSGDLSVYWYQQSLDQGLQFLIQYYNGEERAKGNILERFSAQQFPDLHSELNLSSLELGDSALYFCASSVGGPGYNEQFFGPGTRLTVL.

This chain uses TRBV6-1 with TRBJ2-7, with a tentative D call TRBD1 (5 bases). Germline lookup yields CDR1 MNHNS and CDR2 SASEGT. The CDR3 totals 16 residues. Trimming took 3 bases from V and 0 from J, leaving 15 bases between them. The CDR3: CASSEFYGQTSYEQYF. In DNA, the CDR3 is TGTGCCAGCAGTGAGTTTTACGGACAAACCTCCTACGAGCAGTACTTC.

About this clone itself: Other DNA sequences within the sample encode an identical CDR3. Here the CDR3 reads CASSLVLADTQYF. Here the CDR3 DNA reads TGTGCCAGCAGCTTAGTCCTGGCAGATACGCAGTATTTT. The V and J genes are TRBV7-9 and TRBJ2-3; D unresolved. Trimming removed 1 base at V and 4 bases at J, with 6 bases between. This CDR3 spans 13 amino acids. Germline CDR1 and CDR2: SEHNR and FQNEAQ (reference sequence).

The chain joins TRBV2 to TRBJ2-3; the D gene is possibly TRBD2 (5 bases). Germline assignment: CDR1 SNHLY and CDR2 FYNNEI. The CDR3 extends over 13 amino acids. V was cut by 6 bases and J by 6 bases, with 13 bases left in between. The chain's CDR3 is CASRDSLGDTQYF. For the CDR3, the DNA is TGTGCCAGCAGGGACTCGCTAGGGGATACGCAGTATTTT.

The V call is TRBV7-8, the J call TRBJ2-1; 7 nucleotides agree with TRBD2. Germline trimming cut 2 bases from V and 0 bases from J; bases unmatched to any gene: 13. Germline V gene lookup returns CDR1 SGHVS and CDR2 FQNEAQ. The CDR3 loop spans 19 amino acids. The DNA of the CDR3 is TGTGCCAGCAGCTTAAACCCTAGCGGATTACAAAGCTCCTACAATGAGCAGTTCTTC. Translation gives CASSLNPSGLQSSYNEQFF.

On this clone: Different DNA sequences within this sample yield the same CDR3. V usage is TRBV5-8 and J usage is TRBJ2-7, with unresolved D. The V and J ends lost 2 bases and 2 bases respectively, with 8 bases between them. Germline V lookup: CDR1 SGHTS, CDR2 YDEGEE. This CDR3 is built from 13 residues. CDR3: CASSFGLTYEQYF. The CDR3 nucleotides are TGTGCCAGCAGCTTCGGCCTTACCTACGAGCAGTACTTC.

V and J are TRBV4-1 and TRBJ2-1, with 8 bases identical to TRBD1. Looked up from germline, CDR1 is MGHRA and CDR2 is YSYEKL. CDR3 length: 14 residues. After removal of 2 bases from V and 8 bases from J, the junction contained 5 bases not matched to a gene. This CDR3 reads CASSQPRQGHEQFF. DNA of the CDR3: TGCGCCAGCAGCCAACCACGACAGGGGCATGAGCAGTTCTTC.